This TCR beta chain derives from a study of OX40 agonist ivuxolimab in advanced cancers. With regard to the full study: Ivuxolimab, which targeted the costimulatory receptor OX40 (CD134), was an agonistic, fully human IgG2 monoclonal antibody. Intravenous ivuxolimab was administered to patients every 2 weeks at six dose levels: 0.01, 0.1, 0.3, 1.5, 3 and 10 mg/kg. Among the 52 dose-escalation patients, approximately 20 had hepatocellular carcinoma, roughly 15 melanoma, 9 renal cell carcinoma and 9 head and neck cancer. In the dose-escalation cohort, more than 75% of patients were male, and the mean age was around 60 years, with a range of about 23 to 90. Patients were allowed to have had prior anti-PD-1, anti-PD-L1 or anti-CTLA-4 therapy, and 40% of the dose-escalation patients had been treated with checkpoint inhibitors. Partial responses occurred in three dose-escalation patients: two with cutaneous melanoma and one with hepatocellular carcinoma. Peripheral TCRbeta sequencing aimed to test whether ivuxolimab altered TCR sequence diversity and caused clonal T-cell expansion. The monotherapy dose-escalation portion (N ≈ 56 patients) of the phase I ivuxolimab trial is reported in the paper.

Genomic DNA was isolated from the sorted cells so that the TCRbeta CDR3 region could be sequenced. TCRbeta CDR3 regions were sequenced using the immunoSEQ Assay. Not all clones reach the TCRdb copy of this immuneACCESS table, which keeps in-frame sequences only. Checked studies attribute under half of the gap to unresolved V genes and leave the rest unexplained. For this sample there are about 74,000 clones; roughly 86% appear just once. Clones ranked in the top ten supply around 6.9% of the sample. Its CDR3 holds 15 amino acids, cysteine through phenylalanine. Only CDR3 DNA remains: 45 bases, in frame from the first base. After removal of 3 bases from V and 1 base from J, the junction retains 3 bases not matched to a gene. CDR1 and CDR2, looked up from the germline V gene, are ENHRY and SYGVKD. This clone was found once. Its antigen is still unknown. No quality values exist for individual bases; no much larger clone is one base distant.

The trial excluded patients who had a history of autoimmune disease or were on systemic immunosuppression. In every dose cohort, peripheral blood was drawn for TCR sequencing at baseline, cycle 4 day 1, and cycle 7 day 1. Samples were obtained from an open-label, multicenter, first-in-human phase I dose-escalation trial of ivuxolimab. Adults with locally advanced or metastatic melanoma, renal cell carcinoma, hepatocellular carcinoma or head and neck squamous cell carcinoma were enrolled in the trial. Before TCR sequencing, CD4+ T cells and CD8+ T cells were sorted from peripheral blood as separate populations. On the study overall, not on this receptor specifically: Which antigens the clonally expanded peripheral T cells were specific for was not determined. Partial responders in the 0.1-3.0 mg/kg groups had among the lowest normalized peripheral clonal expansion, especially among CD8+ T cells. Low levels of normalized T-cell clonal expansion were also seen in some nonresponding patients. After ivuxolimab, expanded clones were on average more numerous among CD8+ T cells than among CD4+ T cells. At doses of 0.1 to 3.0 mg/kg, clonal expansion of both CD4+ and CD8+ blood T cells was observed from baseline to week 6.

Material: CD4+ or CD8+ T cells sorted from blood, obtained in a trial of the OX40 agonist ivuxolimab. This receptor was identified in an adult with an advanced solid tumor such as melanoma, head and neck, liver or kidney cancer. In this chain, TRBV10-3 is recombined with TRBJ2-3; TRBD2 aligns with 8 central bases. The CDR3 protein: CAISDVAGRTDTQYF. The sequenced DNA is TGTGCCATCAGTGACGTAGCGGGGCGCACAGATACGCAGTATTTT.